The 18 T cell receptor beta chains reported below all come from one sample, sequenced in a study of blood T cell repertoires in COVID-19. This table comes from immunoSEQ multiplex PCR, and its TCRdb copy is limited to in-frame clones, with some not included. The sample contains a few hundred thousand clones, around 84% of which appear only once. Sequenced: PBMCs or T cells enriched from blood (not recorded which). All receptors derive from a man aged 40-50 years who had been exposed to COVID-19.

J is TRBJ2-5 and V is TRBV7-5; TRBD2 is the table's D call and was not checked against the DNA. TRBV7-5 is tagged as a pseudogene. There are 15 residues in the CDR3. DNA of the CDR3: TGTGTCAGAATGCAACCGACTAGGTCTCCGCAGACCCAGTACTTC. Translating gives CVRMQPTRSPQTQYF.

The chain combines TRBV5-1 with TRBJ1-4, with 7 bases identical to TRBD1. V lost 0 bases to trimming and J lost 3 bases; unmatched junction nucleotides: 2. The CDR3 has 15 amino acids. Germline CDR1 reads SGHRS; CDR2 reads YFSETQ. DNA of the CDR3: TGCGCCAGCAGCTTGGGCGGGACAGCTAATGAAAAACTGTTTTTT. It specifies CASSLGGTANEKLFF.

This chain uses TRBV6-4 with TRBJ1-2, with D perhaps matching TRBD1 (5 bases). The length of the CDR3 is 15 residues. Germline CDR1 and CDR2: MRHNA and SNTAGT. Trimming stripped 4 bases from V and 0 bases from J, with 12 bases between. CDR3 amino acids: CASSVEAGTNYGYTF. CDR3 bases: TGTGCCAGCAGTGTTGAGGCAGGGACTAACTATGGCTACACCTTC.

V gene TRBV6-5 combines with J gene TRBJ2-1; TRBD2 might be the D (6 bases). The V end lost 7 bases, the J end lost 6 bases, and 19 bases lay between the germline ends. Germline CDR1 and CDR2: MNHEY and SVGAGI. The CDR3 has 15 residues. CDR3 sequence reads: CASTSGVQFGNEQFF. CDR3 DNA sequence: TGTGCCAGCACCTCGGGGGTCCAATTTGGCAATGAGCAGTTCTTC.

The CDR3 bases are TGTGCCAGTACCCCGGACAGGGTTTCCGGTGGCTACACCTTC. Translation: CASTPDRVSGGYTF. The chain employs TRBV19 and TRBJ1-2; 8 bases agree with TRBD1. The V gene's germline CDR1 is LNHDA and CDR2 SQIVND (reference sequence). This CDR3 is 14 amino acids long. V dropped 7 bases and J dropped 7; count of bases not matched to a gene: 11.

In this sample, this clone turned up a few times. V and J are TRBV6-5 and TRBJ1-1; D is unclear. Germline loops: CDR1 MNHEY, CDR2 SVGAGI. V was trimmed by 5 bases and J by 2 bases, leaving 9 bases between them. The CDR3 contains 13 residues. This CDR3 is CASSRSFNTEAFF. The CDR3 DNA sequence: TGTGCCAGCAGTCGGAGTTTTAACACTGAAGCTTTCTTT.

The chain links TRBV29-1 to TRBJ2-5; TRBD2 matches at 9 bases. This CDR3 is built from 14 residues. CDR1 and CDR2 (germline): SQVTM, ANQGSEA. V trimming: 8 bases; J trimming: 4 bases; junction bases outside the gene matches: 11. For the CDR3, the DNA is TGCAGCTTTGGGCTAGCGGGAAGAGGAGAGACCCAGTACTTC. Protein sequence: CSFGLAGRGETQYF.

This clone was detected only a few times. The chain has TRBV28 and TRBJ1-4, with a possible D match to TRBD1 (5 bases). Germline-derived CDR1 and CDR2 are MDHEN and SYDVKM. Trimming shortened V by 5 bases and J by 5 bases, and 12 bases separated the two germline ends. This CDR3 region has 14 residues. Here the CDR3 DNA reads TGTGCCAGCAGTACCGGGGGGGGAAATGAAAAACTGTTTTTT. Amino acid sequence: CASSTGGGNEKLFF.

The V gene is TRBV18, the J gene TRBJ2-3, with D possibly TRBD2 on 6 matching bases. Trimming removed 3 bases from V and 4 bases from J, with 8 bases in between. Germline lookup yields CDR1 KGHSH and CDR2 LQKENI. The CDR3 covers 13 residues. CDR3 nucleotides: TGTGCCAGCTCACCCGGGACTTCAGATACGCAGTATTTT. This gives the protein CASSPGTSDTQYF.

This rearrangement joins TRBV4-1 to TRBJ2-1, with D possibly TRBD2 on 5 matching bases. The germline V gene has CDR1 MGHRA and CDR2 YSYEKL. V was shortened by 3 bases and J by 1 base, with 7 bases between the two germline ends. The CDR3 is 14 residues long. CDR3 nucleotide sequence: TGCGCCAGCAGCCATAGCGAATCCTACAATGAGCAGTTCTTC. This translates into CASSHSESYNEQFF.

The chain employs TRBV9 and TRBJ1-3; D gene uncertain. The V and J ends lost 5 bases and 0 bases respectively, with 6 bases between them. This CDR3 comprises 13 residues. Per germline, CDR1 SGDLS and CDR2 YYNGEE. The CDR3 region has the DNA TGTGCCAGCAGTATTAACTCTGGAAACACCATATATTTT. Protein sequence: CASSINSGNTIYF.

The chain is built from TRBV18 and TRBJ1-2, with D unclear. Per germline, CDR1 KGHSH and CDR2 LQKENI. Between the trimmed V and J ends, which lost 0 bases and 2 bases, there was a span of 16 bases. This CDR3 has 17 residues. The CDR3 loop is CASSPPDGQRGNYGYTF. The CDR3 DNA is TGTGCCAGCTCACCACCGGATGGGCAGAGAGGGAACTATGGCTACACCTTC.

The gene calls are TRBV6-5 and TRBJ1-5, with a possible D match to TRBD1 (5 bases). Trimming took off 6 bases at V and 2 bases at J, with 14 bases between the two ends. CDR1 and CDR2 (germline): MNHEY, SVGAGI. The CDR3 sequence is 15 residues long. The CDR3 region is CASRTGGRGNQPQHF. The CDR3 DNA is TGTGCCAGCAGGACCGGGGGTAGGGGCAATCAGCCCCAGCATTTT.

The chain links TRBV18 to TRBJ1-5; no reliable D call. The CDR3 loop spans 18 amino acids. V dropped 1 base and J dropped 0 bases, with 16 bases sitting between them. Germline values: CDR1 KGHSH, CDR2 LQKENI. The CDR3 is CASSPRPHLVDSNQPQHF. The CDR3 DNA is TGTGCCAGCTCACCACGTCCCCATTTAGTAGATAGCAATCAGCCCCAGCATTTT.

This clone was observed at least ten times. The V call is TRBV14, the J call TRBJ1-4; 7 nucleotides match TRBD1. Germline CDR1 reads SGHDN; CDR2 reads FVKESK. The CDR3 contains 15 residues. The V segment lost 1 base and the J segment 8 bases; nucleotides outside the gene matches: 7. The CDR3 bases are TGTGCCAGCAGCCAAGCCACAGGGGCGGTAGAAAAACTGTTTTTT. Its translation is CASSQATGAVEKLFF.

The chain carries TRBV5-1 and TRBJ1-1; a possible D gene is TRBD1 (5 bases). The CDR3 consists of 16 residues. Trimming shortened V by 1 base and J by 6 bases, and 19 bases separated the two germline ends. The germline V gene has CDR1 SGHRS and CDR2 YFSETQ. This CDR3 reads CASSLTGAGGAAEAFF. The CDR3 DNA reads as TGCGCCAGCAGCTTGACCGGGGCGGGGGGAGCGGCTGAAGCTTTCTTT.

V is TRBV19 and J is TRBJ2-1; 7 nucleotides agree with TRBD1. The CDR3 is made up of 15 amino acids. J lost 5 bases, V lost 2 bases, and 6 bases had no gene match. The germline CDR1 and CDR2 sequences are LNHDA and SQIVND (reference sequence). The CDR3: CASSIWTGVHNEQFF. The CDR3 coding sequence is TGTGCCAGTAGTATATGGACAGGTGTACACAATGAGCAGTTCTTC. Combining the CDR3 with reference TRBV19 and TRBJ2-1 gives the whole variable domain DGGITQSPKYLFRKEGQNVTLSCEQNLNHDAMYWYRQDPGQGLRLIYYSQIVNDFQKGDIAEGYSVSREKKESFPLTVTSAQKNPTAFYLCASSIWTGVHNEQFFGPGTRLTVL.

This clone was detected only once. The chain joins TRBV3-1 (or the pseudogene TRBV3-2) to TRBJ1-4, with D maybe TRBD1 (6 bases). The V and J ends lost 5 bases and 8 bases respectively, with 12 bases between them. Germline CDR1 LGHDT, CDR2 YNNKEL (reference sequence). The CDR3 has 13 amino acids. The CDR3 loop reads CASSGGAREKLFF. CDR3 coding DNA: TGTGCCAGCAGCGGGGGGGCTCGGGAAAAACTGTTTTTT.